This T cell receptor (beta chain) emerged from a study of blood T cell repertoires in COVID-19. About the research overall: PBMCs, B-cell-depleted T cells, or T cells were the source of the cDNA or gDNA that made up the material.

The CDR3 spans 15 residues. Germline V CDR1 and CDR2: MNHNS, SASEGT. V dropped 0 bases and J dropped 6; count of bases not matched to a gene: 4. Profiling relied on immunoSEQ multiplex PCR, and the TCRdb table lists in-frame clones only, not all of them. The table includes over 300,000 clones, approximately 85% detected once. The chain recombines TRBV6-1 with TRBJ2-7; 11 nucleotides match TRBD2. Sequencing was performed on PBMCs or T cells enriched from blood (not recorded which). This clonotype originated in a man aged 25-40 years who had recovered from COVID-19. CDR3 in amino acids: CASSEALAGGAEQYF. The CDR3 DNA sequence: TGTGCCAGCAGTGAAGCCCTAGCGGGGGGTGCCGAGCAGTACTTC.